This TCR beta chain originates from a study of early T cells in non-severe SARS-CoV-2 infection (dated by TCRdb to about 2021). About the study as a whole: Because TCR sequencing relied on bulk RNA taken from unsorted whole blood, pairing of alpha and beta chains was not possible.

The library was generated by 5' RACE. TCRdb lists the instrument as NextSeq 500. Unique molecular identifiers were attached to individual cDNA molecules in the TCR library protocol so that sequencing error and PCR bias could be corrected. Both TCR alpha and beta chains were sequenced, and tight co-correlation was observed between alpha and beta sequence abundances in each sample. The paper's data handling went like this. V gene, J gene and CDR3 annotation of TCR sequences was performed with Decombinator V4. TCRs were defined as expanded if a significant change between any two time points was detected under a Poisson model with p below 0.0001. TCR abundances were normalised to the total number of TCRs sequenced per sample and expressed as counts per million. MAIT TCRs were defined by TRAV1-2 paired with TRAJ12, TRAJ20 or TRAJ33, and iNKT TCRs by TRAV10 paired with TRAJ18. VDJdb, accessed on 1 November 2021, was searched for TCRs annotated for CMV, EBV and SARS-CoV-2, and TCRs annotated for more than one antigen were excluded. The public reads were quality trimmed at Q25 with fastp and then assembled into clones with MiXCR by TCRdb, keeping productive beta chains. Every distinct CDR3 protein forms one entry, paired with its most common genes and DNA. The authors' filters were not applied to this entry. The sample profile shows over 25,000 distinct CDR3 sequences; approximately 6.9% of them were found once. The ten top clones hold 4% to 4.5% of the sample.

This clonotype occurred many times. The antigen this receptor binds is unknown. No base quality values were provided; no much bigger clone lies one nucleotide off. Reading from cysteine to phenylalanine, the CDR3 counts 16 amino acids. CDR3 DNA only is kept here, 48 bases in frame from base 1. Trimming leaves V shorter by 2 bases and J shorter by 1 base, with the junction holding 2 bases beyond the gene matches. CDR1 and CDR2 were assigned from the germline V gene as KGHSH and LQKENI. This was a case-control study nested in a cohort of healthcare workers in London, UK, who had nasopharyngeal swab PCR tests and blood samples taken every week. Between 23 and 31 March 2020, the week of the UK lockdown, healthcare workers were enrolled and then followed up weekly for as long as 16 weeks. Findings and caveats that apply to the study as a whole: VDJdb matching was skewed toward anti-spike CD8 responses, so virus-specific expansions were likely underestimated and private and CD4 specificities were missed.

Sequenced: whole blood. The sequence derives from an adult who was a healthcare worker with PCR-confirmed SARS-CoV-2 infection or an uninfected control (not recorded which). This sequence uses TRBV18 and TRBJ2-3, and 11 junctional nucleotides match TRBD2. This receptor carries the CDR3 CASSPGTSGGTDTQYF. In nucleotides, the sequence is TGTGCCAGCTCACCAGGGACTAGCGGAGGCACAGATACGCAGTATTTT.